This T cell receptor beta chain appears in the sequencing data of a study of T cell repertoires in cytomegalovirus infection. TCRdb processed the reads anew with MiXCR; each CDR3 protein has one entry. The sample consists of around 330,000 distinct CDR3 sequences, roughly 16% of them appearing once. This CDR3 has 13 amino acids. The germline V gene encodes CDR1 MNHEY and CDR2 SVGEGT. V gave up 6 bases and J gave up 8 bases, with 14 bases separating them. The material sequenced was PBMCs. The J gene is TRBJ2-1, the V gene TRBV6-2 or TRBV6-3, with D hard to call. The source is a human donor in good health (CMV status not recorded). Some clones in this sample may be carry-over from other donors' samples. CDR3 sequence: CASSLARPDEQFF. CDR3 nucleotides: TGTGCCAGCAGCCTCGCCCGGCCGGATGAGCAGTTCTTC.